Given below is one T cell receptor (beta chain) in context. This clonotype counts as medium-sized (0.01 to 0.1%). The antigen it recognizes is unknown. No much larger clonotype is one base removed from it; base qualities were not supplied. The sample's treatment or condition label, in plain terms: approximately nine-day PBMC culture with coronavirus spike peptide pools or control peptides (ViraFEST assay). The ViraFEST assay, used in the study, expanded antigen-specific T cells with peptide pools and then identified the expanded clonotypes through TCR sequencing. The absence of prior SARS-CoV-2 infection in healthy vaccine recipients was confirmed by negative nucleocapsid antibody tests before and after vaccination. Approximately 1.8 million PBMCs per well were cultured in IMDM with approximately 5.5% human AB serum and roughly 9.3 IU/ml IL-2, plus 10 ug/ml peptide pools. Half of the culture medium was replaced with fresh IL-2-containing medium on days 3 and 7. Once the cells had been in culture for about 10 days, the EasySep CD4+ T cell isolation kit was used to isolate CD4+ T cells by negative selection. Ficoll-Paque Plus gradient centrifugation was used to isolate PBMCs from whole blood, and the isolated PBMCs were then either used fresh or cryopreserved at -140C. Triplicate wells were generally used for each culture condition.

Receptor amplification or capture employed PCR. DNA from cultured CD4+ T cells was subjected to TCR sequencing with the Oncomine TCR Beta short-read assay at the Johns Hopkins FTIC core. Genomic DNA was extracted from the cultured CD4+ T cells with the QIAamp micro DNA kit. Oncomine TCR Beta libraries from cultured CD4+ T cells were pooled using unique dual indexes and sequenced on an Illumina iSeq 100. Processing in the source paper ran as follows. Non-productive sequences were removed, and CDR3s not starting with C, not ending with F or W, or shorter than 7 amino acids were discarded. Antigen-specific clonotypes were identified with the MANAFEST web application by comparing peptide-stimulated wells with reference and other culture wells. To be called positive, a clone needed an FDR below 0.05, an odds ratio above 5, and a productive frequency above 0.1% in at least two of three replicate wells. A clonotype counted as cross-reactive if it showed significant expansion both in the SARS-CoV-2 spike wells and in at least one common cold coronavirus spike condition. CDR3 homology was assessed with Levenshtein distances (stringdist) and unrooted phylogenetic trees (ape) in R version 3.6.1. In TCRdb, the public reads were trimmed at Q25 with fastp and aligned with MiXCR, with productive beta chains retained. Each entry merges the rows of one CDR3 protein and shows their most common DNA and genes. Here the V and J calls rest on TCRdb's processing, not on the authors' analysis. The sample has more than 12,000 distinct CDR3 sequences on record, roughly a fifth of them singletons. About 12% of the sample belongs to the ten largest clones.

These data come from a study of vaccination and CD4 T cells after COVID-19 (dated by TCRdb to between 2021 and 2024). With regard to the full study: The convalescent cohort comprised six males and four females, including two Hispanic individuals, seven Caucasians, two Asians and one multiracial person. Participants got two doses of the Pfizer-BioNTech BNT162b2 vaccine (n=8) or two doses of the Moderna mRNA-1273 vaccine (n=2). Post-COVID blood samples from convalescent patients were collected a median of around 110 days after diagnosis, with a range of roughly 35 to 180 days. The time from the second vaccine dose to post-vaccine blood sampling had a median of roughly 77 days and ranged from about 12 to 250 days. For stimulating the cultures, overlapping spike peptide pools were used, derived from SARS-CoV-2 as well as from the common cold coronaviruses HCoV-NL63, HCoV-OC43 and HCoV-229E. Control cultures received a CEFX viral epitope pool as the positive control, an HIV-1 Nef peptide pool as the negative control, or no peptide. In 10 COVID-19 convalescent patients and a few infection-naive healthy vaccine recipients, the spike-specific CD4+ TCR repertoire before mRNA vaccination was compared with the repertoire after mRNA vaccination. What the work shows at the level of the full study, not this receptor alone: Of the vaccine-specific clones found in convalescent patients, nearly all (304 of 307) were mono-reactive for SARS-CoV-2 spike instead of being cross-reactive with common cold coronaviruses. Relatively few convalescent patients were included in the study, and early timepoints after natural infection were not analyzed. The median number of SARS-CoV-2-reactive clonotypes rose from around 20 after infection to roughly 40 after vaccination, but the change was not significant. Among the post-vaccine SARS-CoV-2-reactive clones in convalescent patients, a median around 90% showed up only after vaccination, which suggests vaccine-specific priming.

Including cysteine and phenylalanine, the CDR3 has 17 amino acids. Of the read, only the CDR3 DNA is kept; its 51 bases are in frame from base 1. The chain was built from TRBV21-1 and TRBJ1-5; the D call in the table, TRBD1, was not verified against the DNA. TRBV21-1 is reported as a pseudogene. This TCR was recovered from a human donor who received a COVID-19 vaccine. The sample here was CD4+ T cells from blood, cultured in vitro, taken before SARS-CoV-2 vaccination. The CDR3 region: CASTRDRGPYSNQPQHF. The sequenced DNA is TGTGCCAGCACCCGGGACAGGGGTCCTTATAGCAATCAGCCCCAGCATTTT.